This T cell receptor (beta chain) stems from a study of patients and donors after allogeneic stem cell transplantation (dated by TCRdb to about 2020). Concerning this clonotype itself: Its antigen is not yet known. Base quality data are lacking; no much larger clone is found one base away.

The library was prepared using RT-PCR. Sequencing instrument: NextSeq 550. Using fastp at Q25 and MiXCR, TCRdb reprocessed the public reads and kept productive beta chains. Rows merge per CDR3 protein into single entries with the most common DNA and genes. The sample contains some 960,000 distinct CDR3 sequences, about a sixth of them found a single time. The ten biggest clones cover 6% of the sample. CDR1 and CDR2 are drawn from the germline V gene (reference sequence): MNHEY, SMNVEV. The CDR3 contains 13 residues, cysteine and phenylalanine counted. The read is trimmed to its CDR3 DNA, 39 bases read in frame from base 1. Trimming removed 3 bases from V and 6 bases from J, leaving 11 bases between the germline ends.

The sequencing sample was made of blood, either unsorted or a sorted T cell fraction (not recorded which). This chain is built from TRBV27 and TRBJ1-1; the D gene cannot be named for sure. The receptor was isolated from a human donor who was either an allogeneic HSCT recipient or a stem cell or donor lymphocyte infusion donor (not recorded which). It is not recorded whose cells these are; they may come from a transplant donor. The bases read TGTGCCAGCAGTTTCGTCCCCTCCGCTGAAGCTTTCTTT. Translated, it gives CASSFVPSAEAFF.